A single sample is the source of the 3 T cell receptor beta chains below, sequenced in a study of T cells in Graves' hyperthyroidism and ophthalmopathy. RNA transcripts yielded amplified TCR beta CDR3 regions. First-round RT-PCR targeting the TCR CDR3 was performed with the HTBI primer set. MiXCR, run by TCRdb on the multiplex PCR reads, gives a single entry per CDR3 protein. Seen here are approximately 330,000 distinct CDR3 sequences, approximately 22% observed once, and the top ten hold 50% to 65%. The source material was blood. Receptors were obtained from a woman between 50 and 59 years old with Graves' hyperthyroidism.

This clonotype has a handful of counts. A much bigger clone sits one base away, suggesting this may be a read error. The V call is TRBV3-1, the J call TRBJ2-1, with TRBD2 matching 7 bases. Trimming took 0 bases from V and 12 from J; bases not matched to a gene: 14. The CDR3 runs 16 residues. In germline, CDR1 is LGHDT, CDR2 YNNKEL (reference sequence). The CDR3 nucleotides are TGTGCCAGCAGCCAAGATGTGAGACTAGCCCTCGGTGGGCAGTTCTTC. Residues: CASSQDVRLALGGQFF.

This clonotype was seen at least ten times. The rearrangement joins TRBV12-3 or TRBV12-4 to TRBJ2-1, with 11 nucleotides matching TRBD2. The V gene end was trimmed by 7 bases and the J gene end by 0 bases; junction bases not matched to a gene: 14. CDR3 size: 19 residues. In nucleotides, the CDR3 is TGTGCCAGCAAATCACAGGGACTAGCGGCCAGAAGCTCCTACAATGAGCAGTTCTTC. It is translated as CASKSQGLAARSSYNEQFF.

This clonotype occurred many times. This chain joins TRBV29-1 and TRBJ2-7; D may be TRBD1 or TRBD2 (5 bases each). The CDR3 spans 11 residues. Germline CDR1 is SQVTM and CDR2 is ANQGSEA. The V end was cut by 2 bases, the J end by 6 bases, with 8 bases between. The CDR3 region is CSVEWGIEQYF. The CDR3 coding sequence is TGCAGCGTTGAATGGGGGATCGAGCAGTACTTC.